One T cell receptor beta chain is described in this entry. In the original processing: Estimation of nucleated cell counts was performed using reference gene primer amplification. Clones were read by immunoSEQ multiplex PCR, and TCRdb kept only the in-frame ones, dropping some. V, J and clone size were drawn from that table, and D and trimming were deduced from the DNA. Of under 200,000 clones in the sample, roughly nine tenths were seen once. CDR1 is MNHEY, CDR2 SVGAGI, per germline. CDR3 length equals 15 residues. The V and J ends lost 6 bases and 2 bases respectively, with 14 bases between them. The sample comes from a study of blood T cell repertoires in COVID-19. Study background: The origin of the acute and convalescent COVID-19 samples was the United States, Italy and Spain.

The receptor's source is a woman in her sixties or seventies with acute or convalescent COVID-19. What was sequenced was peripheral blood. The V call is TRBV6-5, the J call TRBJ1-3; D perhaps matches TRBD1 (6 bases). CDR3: CASRPQGYTGNTIYF. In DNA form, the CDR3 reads TGTGCCAGCAGGCCACAGGGTTATACTGGAAACACCATATATTTT.